Included here is one T cell receptor (beta chain) sequence, with context. Its antigen specificity is not known. Base qualities were left out, and no much larger clone turns up one base away. The data originate from a study of human T cells and chemical hapten exposure (dated by TCRdb to about 2021). Context from the whole study: Libraries were pooled for sequencing, and per-sample TCR yields varied mainly because of small differences in library volumes within the pool. In alopecia patients, the study followed how the peripheral blood TCR repertoire changed in vivo over primary and secondary sensitization to diphenylcyclopropenone (DPC), a hapten. Both TCR alpha and TCR beta chains were sequenced from each blood RNA sample.

Summary of the overall study and its limitations: DPC sensitization did not change how many TCRs were above 1 in 1000 frequency, and no evidence was found of alterations in global repertoire structure. Repeated subsampling changed both the strength of the expansion versus patch-test correlation and the threshold at which that correlation became significant.

This sample's time point label indicates: healthy volunteer bleed at 2 weeks. Total RNA was extracted from unfractionated whole blood collected in Tempus Blood RNA tubes. About 5 healthy volunteers served as TCR sequencing controls and were bled at day 0, 2 weeks and 6 weeks. Receptor libraries were prepared by RACE. Sequencing relied on a NextSeq 500. Library preparation attached unique molecular identifiers to individual cDNA molecules for quantitative, reproducible TCR counting. In the authors' own workflow: The median number of TCRs per sample was some 100,000, ranging from about 20,000 to 690,600. V, J and CDR3 annotation of the TCR reads was carried out using the Decombinator software suite. Every sample was subsampled to the same number of TCRs (28,000) for the PS versus PT1 abundance plots. TCRs were defined as expanded if absent before sensitization and observed at least eight times at the 2-week time point. Through fastp at Q25 and MiXCR, TCRdb rebuilt clones from the public reads, retaining in-frame beta chains. Under each unique CDR3 protein, matching rows form one entry showing the most common genes and DNA. The V and J calls follow TCRdb's processing rather than the paper's. The sample table contains about 93,000 distinct CDR3 sequences; only one count was recorded for about 10% of them. The ten largest make up 2.5% to 3% of the sample.

CDR1 and CDR2 are drawn from the germline V gene (reference sequence): LGHDT, YNNKEL. From the cysteine up to the phenylalanine, the CDR3 has a length of 16 residues. Left in the record is the CDR3 DNA by itself, 48 bases read in frame from the first base. V gives up 0 bases and J gives up 2 bases, and the segment between their germline ends measures 13 bases. The sequence derives from a female donor in good health. Some clones in this sample may be carry-over from other donors' samples. The sequencing input was whole blood. This sequence uses TRBV3-1 and TRBJ2-5, with no confident D gene call. For the CDR3, the sequence is CASSQELRETQETQYF. The DNA sequence is as follows: TGTGCCAGCAGCCAAGAATTGCGCGAAACACAAGAGACCCAGTACTTC.